A selection of T cell receptor beta chains follows, all from one sample in a study of vaccination effects on CD4 cells after COVID-19. Repertoires were generated with immunoSEQ multiplex PCR, while TCRdb's copy carries only in-frame clones and drops some. In the table there are some 22,000 clones, approximately 76% of which are singletons. Their recognized antigens are unknown. The sample was CD4+ T cells from PBMCs cultured with SARS-CoV-2 spike peptides, taken before COVID-19 vaccination. Receptor source: a human donor who had a prior SARS-CoV-2 infection. CDR3s leave out the opening cysteine and the closing phenylalanine or tryptophan. The D gene is left open where the match is weak.

>-|TRBJ2-5|TRBV5-1
ASSHGTAAAEETQY
>TRBD1|TRBJ1-5|TRBV10-3
AISESAGGGNQPQH
>TRBD2|TRBJ2-3|TRBV6-2/TRBV6-3
ASSYGGESTQY
>-|TRBJ2-2|TRBV7-3
ASSERSGNTGELF
>TRBD1|TRBJ1-1|TRBV11-3
ASGKGRGGRNTEAF
>-|TRBJ2-7|TRBV5-1
ASSLQGPFYEQY
>-|TRBJ1-5|TRBV2
ASSEAPLGISDYSNQPQH
>-|TRBJ1-2|TRBV4-1
ASSQDRGFGYT
>-|TRBJ1-6|TRBV18
ASSPASNSPLH
>-|TRBJ2-3|TRBV30
AWGRLTPNADTQY
>-|TRBJ1-4|TRBV1
TSTQNSEKLF
>-|TRBJ1-5|TRBV19
ASSIYREGQPQH
>TRBD1|TRBJ2-7|TRBV5-1
ASSGTGDSYEQY
>-|TRBJ2-1|TRBV2
ASSVVGEQF
>-|TRBJ2-7|TRBV5-1
ASSLADSSEQY
>-|TRBJ2-6|TRBV7-3
ASSLMGSPSGANVLT
>TRBD1|TRBJ2-2|TRBV7-2
ASSLVGQHTGELF
>-|TRBJ2-3|TRBV7-9
ASSQLLGGSTDTQY
>TRBD1|TRBJ2-2|TRBV2
ASSQQGTTGELF
>TRBD2|TRBJ2-5|TRBV5-1
ASSLQRLAGRQETQY
>TRBD2|TRBJ2-1|TRBV18
ASSPTAGASSYNEQF
>TRBD2|TRBJ2-1|TRBV7-2
ASSLSGRGWQNEQF
>TRBD1|TRBJ2-7|TRBV6-6
ASSSPGDRGYEQY
>TRBD2|TRBJ2-1|TRBV3-1/TRBV3-2
ASSRLATDNEQF
>-|TRBJ1-6|TRBV9
ASSVAPLYNSPLH
>-|TRBJ1-2|TRBV9
ASSVGGQNYGYT
>-|TRBJ2-7|TRBV4-2
ASSQDPGLSYEQY
>TRBD2|TRBJ2-5|TRBV5-1
ASSLLAGGNQETQY
>-|TRBJ1-4|TRBV6-1
ASSEALGGNEKLF
>-|TRBJ2-1|TRBV3-1/TRBV3-2
ASSQVVYNEQF
>-|TRBJ2-2|TRBV10-3
AISERGSPTGELF
>TRBD2|TRBJ2-7|TRBV11-2
ASSVGSGSILYEQY
>TRBD1|TRBJ2-3|TRBV13
ASSLGAGQGVADTQY
>-|TRBJ2-5|TRBV2
ASSERRAGGLETQY
>-|TRBJ1-2|TRBV27
ASSPIGGMRGYT
>-|TRBJ1-1|TRBV6-5
ASSYSAGLITEAF
>-|TRBJ1-2|TRBV5-6
ASSWGQEIYGYT
>-|TRBJ1-5|TRBV18
ASSQHIDQPQH
>-|TRBJ1-5|TRBV2
ASGTGSIGQPQH
>TRBD2|TRBJ2-4|TRBV2
ASSESSGSRWRPNKNIQY